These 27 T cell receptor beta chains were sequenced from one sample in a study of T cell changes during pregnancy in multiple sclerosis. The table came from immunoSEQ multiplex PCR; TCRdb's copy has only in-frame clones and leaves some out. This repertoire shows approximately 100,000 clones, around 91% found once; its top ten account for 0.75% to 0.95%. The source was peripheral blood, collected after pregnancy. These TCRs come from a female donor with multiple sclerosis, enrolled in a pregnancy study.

The CDR3 loop reads CASSINNLGQGYTF. For the CDR3, the DNA is TGTGCCAGCAGCATTAACAATTTGGGCCAAGGCTACACCTTC. The J gene is TRBJ1-2, the V gene TRBV28, with unresolved D. Germline V gene sequence: CDR1 MDHEN, CDR2 SYDVKM. The CDR3 contains 14 residues. The V end was cut by 6 bases, the J end by 8 bases, with 19 bases between.

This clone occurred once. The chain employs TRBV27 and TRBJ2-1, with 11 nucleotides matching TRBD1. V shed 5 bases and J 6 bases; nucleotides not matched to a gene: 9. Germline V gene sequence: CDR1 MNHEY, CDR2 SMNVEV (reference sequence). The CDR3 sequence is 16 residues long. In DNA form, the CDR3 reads TGTGCCAGCAGTCCGAGACGGGACAGGGGGTCCAATGAGCAGTTCTTC. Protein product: CASSPRRDRGSNEQFF.

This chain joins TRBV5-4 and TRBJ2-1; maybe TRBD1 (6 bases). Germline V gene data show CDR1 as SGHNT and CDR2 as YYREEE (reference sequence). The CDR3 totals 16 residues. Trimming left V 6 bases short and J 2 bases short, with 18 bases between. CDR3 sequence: CASTGEGDRTYNEQFF. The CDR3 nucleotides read TGTGCCAGCACCGGAGAGGGGGACCGCACCTACAATGAGCAGTTCTTC.

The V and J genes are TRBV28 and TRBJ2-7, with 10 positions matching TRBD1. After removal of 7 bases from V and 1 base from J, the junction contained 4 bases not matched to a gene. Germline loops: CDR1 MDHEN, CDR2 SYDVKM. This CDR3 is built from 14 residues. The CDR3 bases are TGTGCCAGCAAGGGGACAGGGGAGTCCTACGAGCAGTACTTC. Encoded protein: CASKGTGESYEQYF.

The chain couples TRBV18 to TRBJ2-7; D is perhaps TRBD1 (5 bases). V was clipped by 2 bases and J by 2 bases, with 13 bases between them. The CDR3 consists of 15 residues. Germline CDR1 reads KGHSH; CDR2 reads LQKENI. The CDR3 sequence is CASSPRTGRAYEQYF. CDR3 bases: TGTGCCAGCTCACCAAGAACAGGCAGAGCCTACGAGCAGTACTTC.

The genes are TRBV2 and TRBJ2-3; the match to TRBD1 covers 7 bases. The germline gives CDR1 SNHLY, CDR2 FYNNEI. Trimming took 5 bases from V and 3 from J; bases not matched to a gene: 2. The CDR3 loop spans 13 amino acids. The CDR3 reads CASSLRGTDTQYF. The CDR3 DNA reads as TGTGCCAGCAGTCTCAGGGGGACAGATACGCAGTATTTT.

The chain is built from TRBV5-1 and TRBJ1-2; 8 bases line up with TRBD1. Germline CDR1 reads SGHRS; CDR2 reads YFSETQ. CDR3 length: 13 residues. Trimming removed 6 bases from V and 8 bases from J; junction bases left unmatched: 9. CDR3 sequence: CASTPRQGLGYTF. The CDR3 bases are TGCGCCAGCACCCCAAGACAGGGGTTGGGCTACACCTTC. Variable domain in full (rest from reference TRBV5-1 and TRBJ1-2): KAGVTQTPRYLIKTRGQQVTLSCSPISGHRSVSWYQQTPGQGLQFLFEYFSETQRNKGNFPGRFSGRQFSNSRSEMNVSTLELGDSALYLCASTPRQGLGYTFGSGTRLTVV.

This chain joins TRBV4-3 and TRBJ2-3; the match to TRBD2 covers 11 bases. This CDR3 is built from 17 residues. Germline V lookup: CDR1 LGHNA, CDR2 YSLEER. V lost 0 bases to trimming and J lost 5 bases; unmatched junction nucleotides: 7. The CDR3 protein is CASSQDSTSGGEDTQYF. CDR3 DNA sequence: TGCGCCAGCAGCCAAGATTCCACTAGCGGGGGAGAAGATACGCAGTATTTT.

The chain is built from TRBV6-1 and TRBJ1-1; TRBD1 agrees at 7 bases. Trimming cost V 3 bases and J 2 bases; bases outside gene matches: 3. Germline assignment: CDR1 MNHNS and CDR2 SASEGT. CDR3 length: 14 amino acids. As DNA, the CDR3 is TGTGCCAGCAGTGATGGACAGGTTAACACTGAAGCTTTCTTT. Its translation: CASSDGQVNTEAFF.

CDR3 nucleotide sequence: TGTGCCAGCAGCGGACATCTAGGGGCTTGGAATTCACCCCTCCACTTT. It codes for CASSGHLGAWNSPLHF. The chain recombines TRBV7-2 with TRBJ1-6; D is perhaps TRBD1 (5 bases). CDR1 is SGHTA, CDR2 FQGNSA, per germline. V lost 5 bases, J lost 7 bases, and 18 bases lay in between. The CDR3 length is 16 residues.

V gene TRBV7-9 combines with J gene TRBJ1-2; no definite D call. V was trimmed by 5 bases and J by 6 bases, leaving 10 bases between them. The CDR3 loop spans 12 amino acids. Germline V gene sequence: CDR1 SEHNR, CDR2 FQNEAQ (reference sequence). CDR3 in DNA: TGTGCCAGCAGCCCCATAGAGAATGGCTACACCTTC. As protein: CASSPIENGYTF. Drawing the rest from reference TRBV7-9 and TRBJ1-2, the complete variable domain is DTGVSQNPRHKITKRGQNVTFRCDPISEHNRLYWYRQTLGQGPEFLTYFQNEAQLEKSRLLSDRFSAERPKGSFSTLEIQRTEQGDSAMYLCASSPIENGYTFGSGTRLTVV.

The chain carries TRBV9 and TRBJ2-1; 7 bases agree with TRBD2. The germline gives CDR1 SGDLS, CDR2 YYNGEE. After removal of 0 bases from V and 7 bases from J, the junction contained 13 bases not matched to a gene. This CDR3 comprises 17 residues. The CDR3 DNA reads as TGTGCCAGCAGCGTAGATCCTACGGGGGGAATTCGAAATGAGCAGTTCTTC. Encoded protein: CASSVDPTGGIRNEQFF.

The CDR3 spells CASSPLGRAAEKLFF. The DNA of the CDR3 is TGTGCCAGCAGTCCCCTGGGCAGGGCGGCTGAAAAACTGTTTTTT. The chain uses TRBV6-1 and TRBJ1-4; weak D call: TRBD1 (5 bases). The V gene lost 5 bases and the J gene lost 7 bases, with 17 bases spanning the gap. Germline CDR1 MNHNS, CDR2 SASEGT. CDR3 length equals 15 residues.

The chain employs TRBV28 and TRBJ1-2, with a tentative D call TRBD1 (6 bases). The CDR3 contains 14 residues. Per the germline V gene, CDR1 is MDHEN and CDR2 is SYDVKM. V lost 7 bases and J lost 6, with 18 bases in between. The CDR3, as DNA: TGTGCCAGCACCTTGCCAGGGGCGGTCGATGGCTACACCTTC. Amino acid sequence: CASTLPGAVDGYTF.

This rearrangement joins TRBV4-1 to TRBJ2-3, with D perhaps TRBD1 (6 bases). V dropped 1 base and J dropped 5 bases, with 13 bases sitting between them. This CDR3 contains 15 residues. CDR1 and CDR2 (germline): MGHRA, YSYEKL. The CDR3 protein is CASSQGDLGGDTQYF. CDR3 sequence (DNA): TGCGCCAGCAGCCAAGGTGACTTAGGGGGAGATACGCAGTATTTT.

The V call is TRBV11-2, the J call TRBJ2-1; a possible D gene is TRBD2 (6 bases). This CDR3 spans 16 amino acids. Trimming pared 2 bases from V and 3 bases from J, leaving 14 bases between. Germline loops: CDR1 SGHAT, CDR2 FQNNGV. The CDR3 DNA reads TGTGCCAGCAGCTTATCCGGGACTGTGGTCTACAATGAGCAGTTCTTC. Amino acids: CASSLSGTVVYNEQFF.

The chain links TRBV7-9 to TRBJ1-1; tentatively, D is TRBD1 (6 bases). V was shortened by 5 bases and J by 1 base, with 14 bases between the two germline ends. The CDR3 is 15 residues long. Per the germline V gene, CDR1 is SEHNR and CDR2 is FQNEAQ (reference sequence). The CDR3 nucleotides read TGTGCCAGCAGCACCGGACAGTCGGGGAACACTGAAGCTTTCTTT. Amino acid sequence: CASSTGQSGNTEAFF.

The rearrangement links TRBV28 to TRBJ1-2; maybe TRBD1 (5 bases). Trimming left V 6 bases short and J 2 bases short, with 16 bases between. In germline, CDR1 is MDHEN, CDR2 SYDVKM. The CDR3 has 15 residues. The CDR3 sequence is CASSFTTTANYGYTF. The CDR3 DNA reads TGTGCCAGCAGCTTTACTACGACAGCGAACTATGGCTACACCTTC.

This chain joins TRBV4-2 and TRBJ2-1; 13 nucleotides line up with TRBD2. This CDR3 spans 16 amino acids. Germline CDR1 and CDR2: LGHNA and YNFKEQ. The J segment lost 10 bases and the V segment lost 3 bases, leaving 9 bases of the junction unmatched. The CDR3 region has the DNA TGTGCCAGCAGCCATGATACTAGCGGGAGGGCCCAGGAGCAGTTCTTC. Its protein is CASSHDTSGRAQEQFF.

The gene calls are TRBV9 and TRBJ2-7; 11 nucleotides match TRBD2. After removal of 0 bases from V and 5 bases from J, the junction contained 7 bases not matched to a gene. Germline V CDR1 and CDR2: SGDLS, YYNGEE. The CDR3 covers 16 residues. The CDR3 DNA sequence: TGTGCCAGCAGCGTAGTCCCTAGCGGGGGGATGAACGAGCAGTACTTC. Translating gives CASSVVPSGGMNEQYF.

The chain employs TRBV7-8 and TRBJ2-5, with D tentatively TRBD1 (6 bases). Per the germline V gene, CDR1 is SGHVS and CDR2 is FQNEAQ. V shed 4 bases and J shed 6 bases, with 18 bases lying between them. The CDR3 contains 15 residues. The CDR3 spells CASSYDTGLVQTQYF. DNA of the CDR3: TGTGCCAGCAGCTACGACACAGGGTTAGTTCAGACCCAGTACTTC.

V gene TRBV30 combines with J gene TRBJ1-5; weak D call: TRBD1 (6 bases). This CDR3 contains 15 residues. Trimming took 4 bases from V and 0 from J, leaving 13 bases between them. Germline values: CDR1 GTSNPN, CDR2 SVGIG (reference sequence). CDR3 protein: CAWIQGQYSNQPQHF. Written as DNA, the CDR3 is TGTGCCTGGATACAGGGTCAATATAGCAATCAGCCCCAGCATTTT.

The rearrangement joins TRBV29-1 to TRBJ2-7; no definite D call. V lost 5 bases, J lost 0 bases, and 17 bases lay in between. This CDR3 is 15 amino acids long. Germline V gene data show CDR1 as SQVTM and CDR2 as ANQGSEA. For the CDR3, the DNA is TGCAGCGTTCCCCGTGACTCACCGGGCTCCTACGAGCAGTACTTC. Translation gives CSVPRDSPGSYEQYF.

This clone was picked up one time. CDR3 protein: CASRDRTYTEAFF. The CDR3 region has the DNA TGTGCCAGTAGAGACAGAACCTACACTGAAGCTTTCTTT. V gene TRBV19 combines with J gene TRBJ1-1; the D gene is possibly TRBD1 (5 bases). Trimming pared 6 bases from V and 3 bases from J, leaving 11 bases between. The CDR3 covers 13 residues. Germline V gives CDR1 LNHDA, CDR2 SQIVND (reference sequence).

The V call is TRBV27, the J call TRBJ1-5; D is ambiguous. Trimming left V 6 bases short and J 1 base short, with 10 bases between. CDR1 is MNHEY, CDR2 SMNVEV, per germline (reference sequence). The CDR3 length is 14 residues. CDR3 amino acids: CASSADWSNQPQHF. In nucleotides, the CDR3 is TGTGCCAGCAGCGCGGATTGGAGCAATCAGCCCCAGCATTTT.

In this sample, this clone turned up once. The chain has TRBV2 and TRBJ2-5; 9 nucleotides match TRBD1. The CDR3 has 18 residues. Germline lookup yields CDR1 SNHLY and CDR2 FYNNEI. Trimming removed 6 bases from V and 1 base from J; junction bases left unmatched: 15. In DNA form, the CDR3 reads TGTGCCAGCAGCCCCGGGACAGGGAATAGGTGGTTCCAAGAGACCCAGTACTTC. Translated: CASSPGTGNRWFQETQYF.

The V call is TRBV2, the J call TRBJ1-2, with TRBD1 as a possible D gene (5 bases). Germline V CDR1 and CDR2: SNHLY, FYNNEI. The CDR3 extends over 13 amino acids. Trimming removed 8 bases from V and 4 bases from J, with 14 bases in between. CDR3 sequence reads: CASPRTGVYGYTF. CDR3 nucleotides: TGTGCCAGCCCTCGAACGGGGGTCTATGGCTACACCTTC.